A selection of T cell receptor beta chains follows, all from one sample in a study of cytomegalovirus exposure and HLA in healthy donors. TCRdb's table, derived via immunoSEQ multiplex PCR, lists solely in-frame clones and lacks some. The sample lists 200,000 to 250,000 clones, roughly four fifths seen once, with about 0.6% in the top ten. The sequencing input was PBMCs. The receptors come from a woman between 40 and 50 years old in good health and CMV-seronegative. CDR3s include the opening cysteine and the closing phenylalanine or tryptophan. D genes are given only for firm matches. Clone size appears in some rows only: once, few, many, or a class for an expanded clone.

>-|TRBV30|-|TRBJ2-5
CAWSGQGQGTQYF
TGTGCCTGGAGTGGCCAGGGGCAGGGGACCCAGTACTTC
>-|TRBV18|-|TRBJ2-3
CASSLTNTPGGDTQYF
TGTGCCAGCTCACTGACCAATACCCCGGGGGGCGATACGCAGTATTTT
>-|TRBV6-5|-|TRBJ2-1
CASSYRGNSYNEQFF
TGTGCCAGCAGTTACAGGGGAAACTCCTACAATGAGCAGTTCTTC
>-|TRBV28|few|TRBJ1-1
CASTSAAGDTEAFF
TGTGCCAGCACCTCTGCGGCCGGGGACACTGAAGCTTTCTTT
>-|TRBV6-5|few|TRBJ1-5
CASQGNSNQPQHF
TGTGCCAGCCAGGGTAATAGCAATCAGCCCCAGCATTTT
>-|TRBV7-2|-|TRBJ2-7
CASSPTVTGEQYF
TGTGCCAGCAGCCCGACCGTTACGGGGGAGCAGTACTTC
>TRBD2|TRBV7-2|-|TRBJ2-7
CASSLVGGGVSYEQYF
TGTGCCAGCAGCTTAGTGGGGGGGGGTGTCTCCTACGAGCAGTACTTC
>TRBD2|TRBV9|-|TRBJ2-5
CASSVTGGASETQYF
TGTGCCAGCAGCGTAACCGGGGGGGCTTCAGAGACCCAGTACTTC
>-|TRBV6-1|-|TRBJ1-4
CASRERGYSEKLFF
TGTGCCAGCAGAGAGAGGGGGTATTCGGAAAAACTGTTTTTT
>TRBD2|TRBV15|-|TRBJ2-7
CATSRGGAGDSYEQYF
TGTGCCACCAGCAGAGGGGGAGCGGGGGACTCCTACGAGCAGTACTTC
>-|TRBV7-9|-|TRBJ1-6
CASSLGRELYNSPLHF
TGTGCCAGCAGCTTAGGACGGGAACTCTATAATTCACCCCTCCACTTT
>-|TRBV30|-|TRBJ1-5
CAWSPGTPHQPQHF
TGTGCCTGGAGTCCCGGGACTCCCCATCAGCCCCAGCATTTT
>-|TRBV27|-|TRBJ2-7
CASSFLTGQGLYEQYF
TGTGCCAGCAGTTTCCTAACTGGACAGGGACTATACGAGCAGTACTTC
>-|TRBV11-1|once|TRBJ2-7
CASSFEIGGAGEQYF
TGTGCCAGCAGCTTTGAGATAGGGGGCGCGGGGGAGCAGTACTTC
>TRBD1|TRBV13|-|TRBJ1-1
CASSWTGTEAFF
TGTGCCAGCAGCTGGACAGGTACTGAAGCTTTCTTT
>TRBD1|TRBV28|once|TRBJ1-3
CASSLDRAHTIYF
TGTGCCAGCAGTCTTGACAGGGCCCACACCATATATTTT
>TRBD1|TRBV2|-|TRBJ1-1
CASRAATGVGTEAFF
TGTGCCAGCAGGGCGGCCACAGGGGTAGGGACTGAAGCTTTCTTT
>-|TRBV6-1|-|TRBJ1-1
CASSVDPGAFTEAFF
TGTGCCAGCAGTGTTGACCCAGGGGCTTTCACTGAAGCTTTCTTT
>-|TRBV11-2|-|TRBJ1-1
CASSLARAAEAFF
TGTGCCAGCAGCTTAGCGAGGGCAGCTGAAGCTTTCTTT
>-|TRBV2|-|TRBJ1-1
CASSVQGQNTEAFF
TGTGCCAGCAGTGTCCAGGGGCAGAACACTGAAGCTTTCTTT
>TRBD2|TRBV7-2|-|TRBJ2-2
CASSLSGGVTGELFF
TGTGCCAGCAGCTTAAGCGGGGGGGTCACCGGGGAGCTGTTTTTT
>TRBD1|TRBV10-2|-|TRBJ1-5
CAGGTDPNQPQHF
TGCGCCGGAGGGACAGATCCAAATCAGCCCCAGCATTTT
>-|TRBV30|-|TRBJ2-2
CAWKGRGPFTGELFF
TGTGCCTGGAAAGGGCGGGGGCCTTTTACCGGGGAGCTGTTTTTT
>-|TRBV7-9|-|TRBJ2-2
CSSSFITGELFF
TGTTCCAGCAGCTTTATAACCGGGGAGCTGTTTTTT
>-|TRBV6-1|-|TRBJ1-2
CASKGRRDGYTF
TGTGCCAGCAAGGGGAGGCGAGATGGCTACACCTTC
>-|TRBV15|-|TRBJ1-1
CATSRDGLNTEAFF
TGTGCCACCAGCAGAGACGGTTTAAACACTGAAGCTTTCTTT
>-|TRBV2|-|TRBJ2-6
CASTGVGRSGANVLTF
TGTGCCAGCACGGGGGTGGGCCGCTCTGGGGCCAACGTCCTGACTTTC
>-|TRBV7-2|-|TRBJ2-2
CASSLQGTGELFF
TGTGCCAGCAGCTTGCAGGGAACCGGGGAGCTGTTTTTT
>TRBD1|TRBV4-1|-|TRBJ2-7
CASSQFFPGGSYEQYF
TGCGCCAGCAGCCAATTTTTCCCAGGGGGCTCCTACGAGCAGTACTTC
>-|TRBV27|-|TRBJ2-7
CASSTAAIQGYEQYF
TGTGCCAGCAGCACCGCCGCCATCCAGGGCTACGAGCAGTACTTC
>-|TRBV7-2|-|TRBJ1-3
CASSPLSARSGNTIYF
TGTGCCAGCAGCCCCCTGAGCGCCCGCTCTGGAAACACCATATATTTT
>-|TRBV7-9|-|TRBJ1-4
CASSRGGVHGEKLFF
TGTGCCAGCAGCCGGGGAGGCGTTCATGGTGAAAAACTGTTTTTT
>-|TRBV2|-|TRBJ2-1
CASSLLEAWHSNYNEQFF
TGTGCCAGCAGCTTACTTGAGGCCTGGCATTCGAACTACAATGAGCAGTTCTTC
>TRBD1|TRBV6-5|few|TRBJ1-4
CASSDRGTNEKLFF
TGTGCCAGCAGTGACAGGGGCACTAATGAAAAACTGTTTTTT
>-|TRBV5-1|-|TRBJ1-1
CASGGNMNTEAFF
TGCGCCAGCGGGGGCAATATGAACACTGAAGCTTTCTTT
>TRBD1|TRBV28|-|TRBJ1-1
CASRSPGQPVEAFF
TGTGCCAGCAGAAGCCCGGGACAGCCCGTTGAAGCTTTCTTT